These 2 T cell receptor beta chains share one sample of origin, sequenced in a study of early T cells in non-severe SARS-CoV-2 infection. TCRdb itself ran the 5' RACE reads through MiXCR, one entry per CDR3 protein. The table includes approximately 100,000 distinct CDR3 sequences, about 15% detected once. Sequenced: whole blood. These receptors came from an adult who was a healthcare worker with PCR-confirmed SARS-CoV-2 infection or an uninfected control (not recorded which).

This clonotype was seen more than once but under ten times. This chain uses TRBV20-1 with TRBJ1-1; no clear D gene. The CDR3 is 14 residues long. The germline V gene has CDR1 DFQATT and CDR2 SNEGSKA (reference sequence). V shed 0 bases and J shed 0 bases, with 8 bases lying between them. CDR3 in DNA: TGCAGTGCTAGAGATGAACAGTTGAACACTGAAGCTTTCTTT. This gives the protein CSARDEQLNTEAFF.

Only a few counts were recorded for this clonotype. This sequence joins TRBV5-6 and TRBJ1-1; 11 positions agree with TRBD1. Unmatched junction bases numbered 5, after V lost 3 bases and J lost 4 bases. Germline assignment: CDR1 SGHDT and CDR2 YYEEEE. CDR3 length: 15 residues. CDR3 bases: TGTGCCAGCAGCTCACCCGGACAGGGGGCCACTGAAGCTTTCTTT. It translates to CASSSPGQGATEAFF.